This entry describes one TCR beta chain. Its antigen is not identified. This sample stems from a study of CXCR3-negative and CXCR3-positive naive CD8 T cells. Study-wide findings and caveats: Higher TRB CDR3 hydrophobicity marked CXCR3-positive naive cells relative to CXCR3-negative naive cells.

Subsets of CD8+ T cells were each sorted in triplicate at some 300,000 cells apiece. Preparation of TRB cDNA libraries relied on 5' RACE carrying UMI labels. TCRdb re-called the 5' RACE reads and gives one entry per CDR3 protein, without DNA. The specimen's table records around 160,000 distinct CDR3 sequences. Germline CDR1 is MDHEN and CDR2 is SYDVKM. The CDR3 is 17 amino acids. The chain combines TRBV28 with TRBJ1-1. The clonotype was recovered from a human donor in good health. Some clones in this sample may be carry-over from other donors' samples. Material for sequencing was naive CXCR3+ CD8+ T cells from blood. Subset here: CD45RO-CCR7+CD27+CD95- naive CD8+ T cells expressing CXCR3 (TNR3+). CDR3 amino acids: CASSQREAGTMNTEAFF.